The entry below gives a single T cell receptor beta chain sequence along with its context. Antigen unknown. This sample was included in a study of vaccination effects on CD4 cells after COVID-19. Study overall: ViraFEST assay sequencing came after antigen-specific CD4+ T cells were expanded with viral peptide pools. Researchers obtained post-vaccine samples at a median of 72 days past the second dose.

V gave up 3 bases and J gave up 8 bases; unmatched junction bases: 9. The CDR3 runs 15 residues. Germline V gene lookup returns CDR1 LGHDT and CDR2 YNNKEL (reference sequence). Profiling relied on immunoSEQ multiplex PCR, and the TCRdb table lists in-frame clones only, not all of them. The sample holds around 46,000 clones; about three quarters are singletons and the top ten take about 9.5%. A roughly 10-day culture period preceded the isolation of CD4+ T cells. Participants were given two doses of BNT162b2 or mRNA-1273 vaccine. On days 3 and 7, fresh IL-2 medium replaced half the medium. General study findings and limits: Cross-reactivity with common cold coronaviruses was shown by only 1 of 255 vaccine-induced clones in healthy vaccinees.

The TCR was taken from a human donor who received a COVID-19 vaccine. The chain couples TRBV3-1 (or the pseudogene TRBV3-2) to TRBJ1-2; TRBD1 matches at 10 bases. The sample was CD4+ T cells from PBMCs cultured without peptide, taken after COVID-19 vaccination. CDR3 amino acids: CASSHPGQGIEGYTF. The CDR3 DNA sequence: TGTGCCAGCAGCCATCCGGGACAGGGGATCGAGGGCTACACCTTC.